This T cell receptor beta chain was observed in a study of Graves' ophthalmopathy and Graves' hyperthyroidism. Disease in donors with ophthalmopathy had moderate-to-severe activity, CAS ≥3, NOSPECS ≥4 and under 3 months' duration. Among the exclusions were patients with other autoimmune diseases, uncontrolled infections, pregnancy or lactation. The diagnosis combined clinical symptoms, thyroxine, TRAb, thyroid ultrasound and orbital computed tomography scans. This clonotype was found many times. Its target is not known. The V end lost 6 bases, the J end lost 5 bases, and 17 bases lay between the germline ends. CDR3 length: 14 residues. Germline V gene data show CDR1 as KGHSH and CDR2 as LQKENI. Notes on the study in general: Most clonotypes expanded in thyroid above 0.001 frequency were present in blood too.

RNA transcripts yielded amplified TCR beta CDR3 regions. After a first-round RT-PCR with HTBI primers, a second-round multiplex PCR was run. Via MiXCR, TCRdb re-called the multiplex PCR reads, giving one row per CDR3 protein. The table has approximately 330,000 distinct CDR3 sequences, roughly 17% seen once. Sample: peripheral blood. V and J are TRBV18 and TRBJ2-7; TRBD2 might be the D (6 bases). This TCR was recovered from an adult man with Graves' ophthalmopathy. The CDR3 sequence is CASSLGLEVHEQYF. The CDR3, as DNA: TGTGCCAGCTCGTTGGGACTCGAGGTCCACGAGCAGTACTTC.